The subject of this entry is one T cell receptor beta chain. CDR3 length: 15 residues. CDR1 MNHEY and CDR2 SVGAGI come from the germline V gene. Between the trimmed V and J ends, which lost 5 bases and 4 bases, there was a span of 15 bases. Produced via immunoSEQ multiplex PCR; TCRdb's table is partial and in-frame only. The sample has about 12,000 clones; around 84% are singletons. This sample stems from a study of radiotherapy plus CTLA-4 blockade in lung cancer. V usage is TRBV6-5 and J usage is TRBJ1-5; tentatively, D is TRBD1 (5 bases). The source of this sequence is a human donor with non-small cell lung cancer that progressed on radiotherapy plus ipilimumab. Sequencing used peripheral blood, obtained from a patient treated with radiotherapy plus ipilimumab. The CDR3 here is CASSAQGIGNQPQHF. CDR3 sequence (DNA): TGTGCCAGCAGTGCCCAGGGAATAGGGAATCAGCCCCAGCATTTT.